A single sample is the source of the 3 T cell receptor beta chains below, sequenced in a study of blood T cell repertoires in COVID-19. This table comes from immunoSEQ multiplex PCR, and its TCRdb copy is limited to in-frame clones, with some not included. Among 100,000 to 120,000 clones listed, approximately 81% were seen once. Sequencing was done on a sample of peripheral blood. Every receptor here comes from a man at least 80 years old with acute or convalescent COVID-19.

This clone was counted between two and nine times. The J gene is TRBJ1-3, the V gene TRBV5-1; TRBD1 aligns across 8 bases. V dropped 4 bases and J dropped 9; count of bases not matched to a gene: 6. This CDR3 region has 13 residues. Germline assignment: CDR1 SGHRS and CDR2 YFSETQ. The CDR3 reads CASSLGQGGTIYF. The CDR3 DNA follows: TGCGCCAGCAGCCTAGGACAGGGAGGCACCATATATTTT.

This chain's CDR3 is CATSGRSSYNSPLHF. Here the CDR3 DNA reads TGTGCCACCAGCGGTCGGAGCTCCTATAATTCACCCCTCCACTTT. This sequence joins TRBV15 and TRBJ1-6; D is unresolved. The V end was cut by 5 bases, the J end by 0 bases, with 8 bases between. Germline V gives CDR1 LNHNV, CDR2 YYDKDF (reference sequence). The CDR3 runs to 15 residues.

This sequence joins TRBV28 and TRBJ1-1; D is unresolved. The V gene lost 2 bases and the J gene lost 1 base, with 5 bases spanning the gap. The CDR3 length is 13 residues. Germline CDR1 MDHEN, CDR2 SYDVKM. CDR3 in DNA: TGTGCCAGCAGTTTAATACAGAACACTGAAGCTTTCTTT. Translated, it gives CASSLIQNTEAFF.